These T cell receptor beta chains were read from a single sample in a study of shared clonotypes between healthy human individuals. Sequencing was performed with immunoSEQ multiplex PCR; in TCRdb, only in-frame clones are kept and a portion is missing. The sample yields some 500,000 clones, 75% to 80% seen once. The specimen was PBMCs. These TCRs come from a woman in her thirties or forties in good health. Some clones in this sample may be carry-over from other donors' samples. Each CDR3 is given without its conserved first and last residue.

j_call: TRBJ2-5; v_call: TRBV6-5; cdr3_aa: ASSLNGGREQY
j_call: TRBJ2-7; v_call: TRBV27; cdr3_aa: ASSSATGSYEQY
j_call: TRBJ2-2; v_call: TRBV30; cdr3_aa: AWSSNLNTGELF
j_call: TRBJ1-2; v_call: TRBV6-5; cdr3_aa: ASSYSAGYYGYT
j_call: TRBJ2-1; v_call: TRBV28; cdr3_aa: ASTLRGPYYNEQF
j_call: TRBJ2-3; v_call: TRBV5-1; cdr3_aa: ASSLEGAGEVDTQY
j_call: TRBJ2-2; v_call: TRBV7-6; cdr3_aa: ASSLAPSGGVTGELF
j_call: TRBJ2-5; v_call: TRBV27; cdr3_aa: ASSSKLAGGPGEQY
j_call: TRBJ1-4; v_call: TRBV7-8; cdr3_aa: ASSEGQGYEKLF
j_call: TRBJ2-7; v_call: TRBV4-2; cdr3_aa: ASSRSLGGTAYEQY
j_call: TRBJ2-5; v_call: TRBV25-1; cdr3_aa: ASSEAPLETQY
j_call: TRBJ1-2; v_call: TRBV11-2; cdr3_aa: ASSLERAGYT
j_call: TRBJ2-1; v_call: TRBV29-1; cdr3_aa: SVESGLAGSIKVWNEQF
j_call: TRBJ2-7; v_call: TRBV29-1; cdr3_aa: SVEEAYEQY
j_call: TRBJ1-1; v_call: TRBV29-1; cdr3_aa: STRTGGNTEAF
j_call: TRBJ1-1; v_call: TRBV6-5; cdr3_aa: ASSYTLGTEAF
j_call: TRBJ1-1; v_call: TRBV4-1; cdr3_aa: ASSQTSGTGASGWAF
j_call: TRBJ1-1; v_call: TRBV30; cdr3_aa: AWSVHRAAF
j_call: TRBJ2-3; v_call: TRBV5-1; cdr3_aa: ASSRLAGTDTQY
j_call: TRBJ2-1; v_call: TRBV5-4; cdr3_aa: ASSPLPGGSYNEQF
j_call: TRBJ2-5; v_call: TRBV5-1; cdr3_aa: ASSLLGLQETQY
j_call: TRBJ2-3; v_call: TRBV19; cdr3_aa: ASSTTGGSGADTQY
j_call: TRBJ2-7; v_call: TRBV28; cdr3_aa: ASSTPVGLAYEQY
j_call: TRBJ1-5; v_call: TRBV19; cdr3_aa: ASSIGSETDQPQH
j_call: TRBJ1-1; v_call: TRBV9; cdr3_aa: ASSVTANTEAF
j_call: TRBJ2-7; v_call: TRBV7-9; cdr3_aa: ASTPPGGMADLFSYEQY
j_call: TRBJ1-4; v_call: TRBV9; cdr3_aa: ASSDRRDSREKLF
j_call: TRBJ2-7; v_call: TRBV18; cdr3_aa: ASSPSGTGIYEQY
j_call: TRBJ2-3; v_call: TRBV10-1; cdr3_aa: ASSETSGQALTDTQY
j_call: TRBJ2-3; v_call: TRBV25-1; cdr3_aa: ASSGGLSYYPTDTQY
j_call: TRBJ1-4; v_call: TRBV15; cdr3_aa: ATSRLGATNEKLF
j_call: TRBJ2-5; v_call: TRBV28; cdr3_aa: ASSSLSSPKGPEETQY
j_call: TRBJ2-5; v_call: TRBV5-1; cdr3_aa: ASSDPGLGVQETQY
j_call: TRBJ2-1; v_call: TRBV5-1; cdr3_aa: ASSLAFTNEQF
j_call: TRBJ2-2; v_call: TRBV5-1; cdr3_aa: ASSPGQTSGELF
j_call: TRBJ2-7; v_call: TRBV18; cdr3_aa: ASSPGTGVYEQY
j_call: TRBJ2-7; v_call: TRBV9; cdr3_aa: ASSPSGQGGEQY
j_call: TRBJ2-3; v_call: TRBV7-6; cdr3_aa: ASSLGGELTDTQY
j_call: TRBJ2-6; v_call: TRBV7-9; cdr3_aa: ASSPRDRDLSGANVLT
j_call: TRBJ2-7; v_call: TRBV5-8; cdr3_aa: ASSLTGYEQY
j_call: TRBJ2-5; v_call: TRBV19; cdr3_aa: ASSERGYQETQY
j_call: TRBJ1-5; v_call: TRBV6-1; cdr3_aa: ASSWLPLWAQH
j_call: TRBJ1-3; v_call: TRBV7-9; cdr3_aa: ASSLQGASGNTIY
j_call: TRBJ2-7; v_call: TRBV18; cdr3_aa: ASSPVGLGEQY
j_call: TRBJ2-7; v_call: TRBV6-1; cdr3_aa: ASSEAWQGANEQY
j_call: TRBJ1-1; v_call: TRBV29-1; cdr3_aa: SVYTDTNTEAF
j_call: TRBJ1-4; v_call: TRBV15; cdr3_aa: ATSRDAPQEGDEKLF
j_call: NA; v_call: TRBV30; cdr3_aa: AWSVTSLEQY
j_call: TRBJ2-3; v_call: TRBV7-9; cdr3_aa: ASTAGGSTDTQY
j_call: TRBJ1-5; v_call: TRBV10-3; cdr3_aa: AISEAPSNQPQH
j_call: TRBJ2-7; v_call: TRBV6-6; cdr3_aa: ASSYPTSGSLHEQY
j_call: TRBJ2-2; v_call: TRBV5-1; cdr3_aa: ASSSRTTKNTEELF
j_call: TRBJ2-2; v_call: TRBV6-1; cdr3_aa: ASKRPSLDGGELF
j_call: TRBJ2-3; v_call: TRBV5-1; cdr3_aa: ASSFFPLKGGDTQY